These 11 T cell receptor beta chains came from one sample sequenced in a study of shared clonotypes between healthy human individuals. The repertoire was sequenced with immunoSEQ multiplex PCR; TCRdb's copy has only in-frame clones and lacks some. The repertoire holds roughly 2.2 million clones, with roughly 93% as singletons. The material sequenced was naive CD4+ T cells from PBMCs. Subset reported: CD45RA+ positively selected. Source of these receptors: a man younger than 35 in good health. Some clones in this sample may be carry-over from other donors' samples.

The V gene is TRBV5-6, the J gene TRBJ1-2, with D unclear. CDR3 length equals 19 residues. Germline CDR1 is SGHDT and CDR2 is YYEEEE. Trimming stripped 1 base from V and 7 bases from J, with 29 bases between. DNA of the CDR3: TGTGCCAGCAGCTTGATCAGCCCCCAAAGGGCTATTTCCTGGGGTGGCTACACCTTC. Translated: CASSLISPQRAISWGGYTF. Based on the CDR3 plus reference TRBV5-6 and TRBJ1-2, the full variable domain is DAGVTQSPTHLIKTRGQQVTLRCSPKSGHDTVSWYQQALGQGPQFIFQYYEEEERQRGNFPDRFSGHQFPNYSSELNVNALLLGDSALYLCASSLISPQRAISWGGYTFGSGTRLTVV.

The gene calls are TRBV29-1 and TRBJ1-1; no reliable D call. Trimming pared 1 base from V and 1 base from J, leaving 7 bases between. Germline V lookup: CDR1 SQVTM, CDR2 ANQGSEA. This CDR3 is built from 13 residues. The CDR3: CSVEGRSNTEAFF. The CDR3 DNA is TGCAGCGTTGAAGGCCGGTCGAACACTGAAGCTTTCTTT.

The chain links TRBV5-1 to TRBJ1-5; TRBD1 aligns across 8 bases. V lost 2 bases and J lost 10; bases outside the gene matches: 11. CDR1 and CDR2 from the germline V gene are SGHRS and YFSETQ. The CDR3 has 15 amino acids. The CDR3 DNA sequence: TGCGCCAGCAGCTTAGGGGCCGCGGACAGGGAACCCCAGCATTTT. This codes for CASSLGAADREPQHF.

The CDR3 coding sequence is TGTGCCAGCAGCTTTAGGACAGGGGGCTACGAGCAGTACTTC. Its translation is CASSFRTGGYEQYF. The V gene is TRBV7-8, the J gene TRBJ2-7; the match to TRBD1 covers 10 bases. The germline gives CDR1 SGHVS, CDR2 FQNEAQ. This CDR3 region has 14 residues. J lost 3 bases, V lost 3 bases, and 2 bases had no gene match.

The sample holds one count of this clone. CDR3: CASSPTETQYF. In nucleotides, the CDR3 is TGTGCCAGCAGCCCCACCGAGACCCAGTACTTC. The chain carries TRBV6-1 and TRBJ2-5; no firm D call. The CDR3 runs to 11 residues. Germline loops: CDR1 MNHNS, CDR2 SASEGT. V was pared by 6 bases and J by 5 bases, with 7 bases between.

The chain combines TRBV5-1 with TRBJ2-2, with unresolved D. The V end lost 0 bases, the J end lost 3 bases, and 9 bases lay between the germline ends. The CDR3 has 15 residues. Germline V gene data show CDR1 as SGHRS and CDR2 as YFSETQ. The CDR3 DNA reads as TGCGCCAGCAGCTTGGGGGCAGGTTACACCGGGGAGCTGTTTTTT. Translated: CASSLGAGYTGELFF.

The J gene is TRBJ2-1, the V gene TRBV6-6, with 9 positions matching TRBD1. The CDR3 sequence is 16 residues long. The V segment lost 2 bases and the J segment 8 bases; nucleotides outside the gene matches: 10. CDR1 MNHNY and CDR2 SVGAGI come from the germline V gene (reference sequence). The CDR3 loop reads CASSYPKTGGVHEQFF. As DNA, the CDR3 is TGTGCCAGCAGTTACCCTAAGACAGGGGGGGTCCATGAGCAGTTCTTC.

The CDR3 reads CASSPAPDKGNTIYF. The CDR3 DNA sequence: TGTGCCAGCAGCCCCGCCCCGGACAAGGGAAACACCATATATTTT. The chain combines TRBV5-4 with TRBJ1-3; D is perhaps TRBD1 (5 bases). The ends were cut back, 4 bases at V and 4 bases at J, with 15 bases in the middle. This CDR3 spans 15 amino acids. CDR1 is SGHNT and CDR2 is YYREEE in the germline V gene (reference sequence). Filled out from reference TRBV5-4 and TRBJ1-3, the complete variable domain reads ETGVTQSPTHLIKTRGQQVTLRCSSQSGHNTVSWYQQALGQGPQFIFQYYREEENGRGNFPPRFSGLQFPNYSSELNVNALELDDSALYLCASSPAPDKGNTIYFGEGSWLTVV.

The chain recombines TRBV6-6 with TRBJ1-2; D is ambiguous. CDR1 MNHNY and CDR2 SVGAGI come from the germline V gene (reference sequence). V was shortened by 5 bases and J by 3 bases, with 7 bases between the two germline ends. The CDR3 loop spans 12 amino acids. The CDR3 sequence: CASSRTDYGYTF. CDR3 nucleotides: TGTGCCAGCAGTCGGACGGACTATGGCTACACCTTC.

Comments on this clone: This CDR3 is also generated by other DNA sequences in the sample. This chain joins TRBV7-2 and TRBJ2-3; no definite D call. With 1 base removed from V and 2 bases from J, the gap between germline ends came to 4 bases. The germline gives CDR1 SGHTA, CDR2 FQGNSA. This CDR3 is built from 13 residues. The CDR3 bases are TGTGCCAGCAGCTTAGGGTTCACAGATACGCAGTATTTT. Translated: CASSLGFTDTQYF.

This clone appeared once. The rearrangement links TRBV5-1 to TRBJ1-3; D gene unclear. The germline V and J ends were trimmed by 0 bases and 2 bases, with 9 bases remaining between them. CDR1 is SGHRS and CDR2 is YFSETQ in the germline V gene. There are 15 residues in the CDR3. The DNA for the CDR3 is TGCGCCAGCAGCTTGGACAATAGCGCTGGAAACACCATATATTTT. Its protein is CASSLDNSAGNTIYF.